This T cell receptor beta chain is from a study of blood T cells in healthy people across ages. The germline V gene has CDR1 SGHRS and CDR2 YFSETQ. CDR3 length equals 14 residues. Deletions cut 0 bases from V and 5 bases from J, with 11 bases between. A second 7 to 11 cycle PCR used barcoded and J-beta primers. TCRdb re-analysed the 5' RACE reads in MiXCR, keeping a single row per CDR3 protein. The sample carries fewer than 2 million distinct CDR3 sequences, about 39% recorded once. Of note for this clonotype: What it binds is unknown.

Study observations and caveats: Unsorted PBMC material precluded a definitive naive versus antigen-experienced comparison.

The J gene is TRBJ2-5, the V gene TRBV5-1; D uncertain. The TCR originated in a human donor in good health. The specimen was blood. The CDR3 is CASSLASVWETQYF. CDR3 sequence (DNA): TGCGCCAGCAGCTTGGCGTCGGTCTGGGAGACCCAGTACTTC.